This TCR beta chain was sequenced during a study of PD-1 blockade in classical Hodgkin lymphoma. Regarding time point: cycle 4 day 1 (C4D1), after 5 to 7 weeks of nivolumab. Each patient experienced a relapse that followed autologous stem cell transplantation, and brentuximab vedotin exposure varied. Magnetic negative selection isolated CD8+ T cells from thawed PBMCs. Assay: immunoSEQ multiplex PCR; the TCRdb copy retains only in-frame clones and omits some. The table lists about 20,000 clones, 84% of them singletons, with more than 5.5% in the top ten. Comments on this clone: Its antigen is not identified.

General study points: Patients with a complete response exhibited baseline diversity comparable to newly diagnosed patients. Reports described newly diagnosed patients as having lower baseline TCR diversity than healthy donors. A significant rise in TCR diversity was seen by C4D1 for CD4+ cells but not for CD8+ cells. The authors excluded patients who started nivolumab under 1 year after ASCT.

The source of this sequence is a human donor with classical Hodgkin lymphoma. This sample comprised CD8+ T cells from blood, obtained before the fourth cycle of nivolumab.

Here the CDR3 DNA reads TGTGCCAGCAGCTGGGGACAGGGCGAGCAGTACTTC. Residues: CASSWGQGEQYF. The gene calls are TRBV11-2 and TRBJ2-7, with TRBD1 identical over 9 bases. The CDR3 runs 12 residues. V lost 4 bases to trimming and J lost 6 bases; unmatched junction nucleotides: 1. From germline, CDR1 is SGHAT and CDR2 FQNNGV.